These T cell receptor beta chains were read from a single sample in a study of T cell responses to AZD1222 COVID-19 vaccine. Using immunoSEQ multiplex PCR, the repertoire was profiled, and TCRdb retains in-frame clones only, with some absent. The sample has about 130,000 clones; about nine tenths are singletons. The input for sequencing was peripheral blood, taken 28 days after the second AZD1222 dose. These receptors were taken from an adult who received the AZD1222 COVID-19 vaccine. CDR3s include the opening cysteine and the closing phenylalanine or tryptophan. A D gene is named only where the DNA matches it firmly. Some rows mark clone size as missing; the rest say once, few, many or name a class of expanded clone.

V gene: TRBV29-1
clone size: -
J gene: TRBJ1-4
D gene: -
CDR3 DNA: TGCAGCGTTGATGGGGGTGGAAGAGCAACTAATGAAAAACTGTTTTTT
CDR3 protein: CSVDGGGRATNEKLFF

V gene: TRBV11-2
clone size: -
J gene: TRBJ1-6
D gene: -
CDR3 DNA: TGTGCCAGCAGCTTAGATAGAGGCGGGGGGAGCTCCTATAATTCACCCCTCCACTTT
CDR3 protein: CASSLDRGGGSSYNSPLHF

V gene: TRBV29-1
clone size: -
J gene: TRBJ1-4
D gene: -
CDR3 DNA: TGCCTTAATGGGGAAAAACTGTTTTTT
CDR3 protein: CLNGEKLFF

V gene: TRBV18
clone size: -
J gene: TRBJ2-5
D gene: -
CDR3 DNA: TGTGCCAGCTCACCACCCGTCGGAGGAGGGGAGACCCAGTACTTC
CDR3 protein: CASSPPVGGGETQYF

V gene: TRBV10-3
clone size: -
J gene: TRBJ2-7
D gene: TRBD2
CDR3 DNA: TGTGCCATCAGTGATCCTCGGCGGGGGATCGAGCAGTACTTC
CDR3 protein: CAISDPRRGIEQYF

V gene: TRBV19
clone size: -
J gene: TRBJ1-3
D gene: -
CDR3 DNA: TGTGCCAGTACCCCCACAGGGCTACACACCATATATTTT
CDR3 protein: CASTPTGLHTIYF

V gene: TRBV9
clone size: -
J gene: TRBJ2-3
D gene: TRBD2
CDR3 DNA: TGTGCCAGCAGCGTGCGGGAGTATCGGGTCACAGATACGCAGTATTTT
CDR3 protein: CASSVREYRVTDTQYF

V gene: TRBV27
clone size: few
J gene: TRBJ2-2
D gene: -
CDR3 DNA: TGTGCCAGCAGCTACCTCCGCCGGGCGGTAGCGGAGAACACCGGGGAGCTGTTTTTT
CDR3 protein: CASSYLRRAVAENTGELFF

V gene: TRBV4-2
clone size: -
J gene: TRBJ2-2
D gene: TRBD1
CDR3 DNA: TGTGCCAGCAGCACAGGACAGGGTGGAACCGGGGAGCTGTTTTTT
CDR3 protein: CASSTGQGGTGELFF

V gene: TRBV7-9
clone size: -
J gene: TRBJ1-2
D gene: TRBD1
CDR3 DNA: TGTGCCAGCAGCTTAATGGGACAGGGCCATGGCTACACCTTC
CDR3 protein: CASSLMGQGHGYTF

V gene: TRBV7-2
clone size: -
J gene: TRBJ1-1
D gene: TRBD1
CDR3 DNA: TGTGCCAGCAGCTTATTACAGGGGGGCACTGAAGCTTTCTTT
CDR3 protein: CASSLLQGGTEAFF

V gene: TRBV6-6
clone size: -
J gene: TRBJ2-1
D gene: TRBD2
CDR3 DNA: TGTGCCAGCAGCTCATACGCTACGCCGGGACTAGCGGGAGTTGGTGAGCAGTTCTTC
CDR3 protein: CASSSYATPGLAGVGEQFF

V gene: TRBV4-1
clone size: -
J gene: TRBJ2-5
D gene: TRBD2
CDR3 DNA: TGCGCCAGCAGCCGGGGACTAGTCGAGACCCAGTACTTC
CDR3 protein: CASSRGLVETQYF

V gene: TRBV25-1
clone size: -
J gene: TRBJ2-1
D gene: TRBD1
CDR3 DNA: TGTGCCAGCAGCCCCGGGACAGGGTCCTACAATGAGCAGTTCTTC
CDR3 protein: CASSPGTGSYNEQFF

V gene: TRBV5-4
clone size: -
J gene: TRBJ1-1
D gene: TRBD1
CDR3 DNA: TGTGCCAGCAGCCTCGCGCCGGGACAGGGACGGACTGAAGCTTTCTTT
CDR3 protein: CASSLAPGQGRTEAFF

V gene: TRBV6-5
clone size: -
J gene: TRBJ1-4
D gene: TRBD1
CDR3 DNA: TGTGCCAGCAGTCGTCCGGGACAGGGCAATGAAAAACTGTTTTTT
CDR3 protein: CASSRPGQGNEKLFF

V gene: TRBV19
clone size: -
J gene: TRBJ2-3
D gene: TRBD2
CDR3 DNA: TGTGCCAGTAGTGTCCTAGCGGGAGGGCCCGAGGGCACAGATACGCAGTATTTT
CDR3 protein: CASSVLAGGPEGTDTQYF

V gene: TRBV30
clone size: -
J gene: TRBJ1-1
D gene: -
CDR3 DNA: TGTGCCTGGAGTACGGGGGCGCGCACTGAAGCTTTCTTT
CDR3 protein: CAWSTGARTEAFF

V gene: TRBV7-2
clone size: -
J gene: TRBJ1-6
D gene: -
CDR3 DNA: TGTGCCAGCAGCCCCGACAGAAATTCACCCCTCCACTTT
CDR3 protein: CASSPDRNSPLHF

V gene: TRBV4-1
clone size: -
J gene: TRBJ1-3
D gene: -
CDR3 DNA: TGCGCCAGCAGCCAAGATAATGAGGGTTCTACTGGAAACACCATATATTTT
CDR3 protein: CASSQDNEGSTGNTIYF

V gene: TRBV18
clone size: -
J gene: TRBJ1-6
D gene: -
CDR3 DNA: TGTGCCAGCTCACCAACGGACTATAATTCACCCCTCCACTTT
CDR3 protein: CASSPTDYNSPLHF

V gene: TRBV9
clone size: -
J gene: TRBJ1-6
D gene: -
CDR3 DNA: TGTGCCAGCAGCCCACGGGACGCCAATAATTCACCCCTCCACTTT
CDR3 protein: CASSPRDANNSPLHF

V gene: TRBV19
clone size: -
J gene: TRBJ2-7
D gene: -
CDR3 DNA: TGTGCCAGTGGACGGCACTACGAGCAGTACTTC
CDR3 protein: CASGRHYEQYF

V gene: TRBV3-1/TRBV3-2
clone size: -
J gene: TRBJ2-4
D gene: -
CDR3 DNA: TGTGCCAGCAGCACTTCTTTAGCCAAAAACATTCAGTACTTC
CDR3 protein: CASSTSLAKNIQYF

V gene: TRBV10-3
clone size: -
J gene: TRBJ2-7
D gene: TRBD2
CDR3 DNA: TGTGCCATCAGTGAGTCTGATAGGACTAGCGGTTCCTACGAGCAGTACTTC
CDR3 protein: CAISESDRTSGSYEQYF

V gene: TRBV29-1
clone size: -
J gene: TRBJ1-1
D gene: TRBD1
CDR3 DNA: TGCAGCCTAAAGGGACAGCTGAACACTGAAGCTTTCTTT
CDR3 protein: CSLKGQLNTEAFF

V gene: TRBV2
clone size: -
J gene: TRBJ1-1
D gene: TRBD1
CDR3 DNA: TGTGCCAGCAGTGAGATTATACAGGGGCCTGAAGCTTTCTTT
CDR3 protein: CASSEIIQGPEAFF

V gene: TRBV2
clone size: -
J gene: TRBJ2-7
D gene: TRBD2
CDR3 DNA: TGTGCCAGCAGTGCGTCCGGGACTAGCGGGACCGAGCAGTACTTC
CDR3 protein: CASSASGTSGTEQYF

V gene: TRBV4-2
clone size: -
J gene: TRBJ2-1
D gene: TRBD2
CDR3 DNA: TGTGCCAGCAGTCCCGGGACTAGCGATACCTACAATGAGCAGTTCTTC
CDR3 protein: CASSPGTSDTYNEQFF

V gene: TRBV7-9
clone size: -
J gene: TRBJ1-4
D gene: TRBD1
CDR3 DNA: TGTGCCAGCAGCTTGGCGGTCCTGGGACAGGGGAATGAAAAACTGTTTTTT
CDR3 protein: CASSLAVLGQGNEKLFF

V gene: TRBV7-8
clone size: -
J gene: TRBJ1-6
D gene: -
CDR3 DNA: TGTGCCAGCAGCCCTAGCTCTTCACCCCTCCACTTT
CDR3 protein: CASSPSSSPLHF

V gene: TRBV19
clone size: few
J gene: TRBJ2-7
D gene: -
CDR3 DNA: TGTGCCAGTAGTACTCAGGGAGGCACCGATGAGCAGTACTTC
CDR3 protein: CASSTQGGTDEQYF

V gene: TRBV6-5
clone size: -
J gene: TRBJ2-1
D gene: TRBD1
CDR3 DNA: TGTGCCAGCAGTTCTGGGGGACAGGGGGACAATGAGCAGTTCTTC
CDR3 protein: CASSSGGQGDNEQFF

V gene: TRBV7-9
clone size: few
J gene: TRBJ1-2
D gene: -
CDR3 DNA: TGTGCCAGCACCGCTATCACAGGGTATGGCTACACCTTC
CDR3 protein: CASTAITGYGYTF

V gene: TRBV6-5
clone size: -
J gene: TRBJ1-1
D gene: -
CDR3 DNA: TGTGCCAGCAGCCCCGAGGGGACCCGGCGCACTGAAGCTTTCTTT
CDR3 protein: CASSPEGTRRTEAFF

V gene: TRBV24-1
clone size: -
J gene: TRBJ1-5
D gene: -
CDR3 DNA: TGTGCCACCAGTGATTCGGGAATGAATCAGCCCCAGCATTTT
CDR3 protein: CATSDSGMNQPQHF

V gene: TRBV18
clone size: -
J gene: TRBJ1-2
D gene: -
CDR3 DNA: TGTGCCAGCTCGCCCGGACCGTCCGAGGGACGCTACACCTTC
CDR3 protein: CASSPGPSEGRYTF

V gene: TRBV5-5
clone size: -
J gene: TRBJ1-2
D gene: -
CDR3 DNA: TGTGCCAGCAGCTTGGCGTCATCCCCTCGGAGATATGGCTACACCTTC
CDR3 protein: CASSLASSPRRYGYTF

V gene: TRBV4-2
clone size: -
J gene: TRBJ2-1
D gene: -
CDR3 DNA: TGTGCCAGCAGCCAAGATGGTCGCAGGCCCAATGAGCAGTTCTTC
CDR3 protein: CASSQDGRRPNEQFF

V gene: TRBV25-1
clone size: -
J gene: TRBJ2-3
D gene: -
CDR3 DNA: TGTGCCAGCAGTAGGGGGCGGGGGAGCACAGATACGCAGTATTTT
CDR3 protein: CASSRGRGSTDTQYF

V gene: TRBV2
clone size: -
J gene: TRBJ2-2
D gene: -
CDR3 DNA: TGTGCCAGCAGTGGAACCGAGGGCGGGGAGCTGTTTTTT
CDR3 protein: CASSGTEGGELFF

V gene: TRBV18
clone size: -
J gene: TRBJ2-3
D gene: TRBD1
CDR3 DNA: TGTGCCAGCTCACTTTGGACAGGGGACACAGATACGCAGTATTTT
CDR3 protein: CASSLWTGDTDTQYF

V gene: TRBV5-6
clone size: -
J gene: TRBJ2-2
D gene: TRBD1
CDR3 DNA: TGTGCCAGCAGCCAGGACAGGGAACGACTGGCCGGGGAGCTGTTTTTT
CDR3 protein: CASSQDRERLAGELFF

V gene: TRBV7-8
clone size: few
J gene: TRBJ1-2
D gene: -
CDR3 DNA: TGTGCCAGCAGCTTAGTTTTGGCAGGGACGGCTCGGGGCTACACCTTC
CDR3 protein: CASSLVLAGTARGYTF

V gene: TRBV6-5
clone size: -
J gene: TRBJ1-1
D gene: -
CDR3 DNA: TGTGCCAGCAGTTACTCGTACAACACTGAAGCTTTCTTT
CDR3 protein: CASSYSYNTEAFF

V gene: TRBV18
clone size: -
J gene: TRBJ1-3
D gene: -
CDR3 DNA: TGTGCCAGCTCACCAGGAAACACCATATATTTT
CDR3 protein: CASSPGNTIYF

V gene: TRBV6-5
clone size: -
J gene: TRBJ1-1
D gene: -
CDR3 DNA: TGTGCCAGCAGTTACTCGGGAGGGTATACTGAAGCTTTCTTT
CDR3 protein: CASSYSGGYTEAFF

V gene: TRBV5-1
clone size: -
J gene: TRBJ1-4
D gene: -
CDR3 DNA: TGCGCCAGCAGCTTGGGACAGAGCACTAATGAAAAACTGTTTTTT
CDR3 protein: CASSLGQSTNEKLFF

V gene: TRBV2
clone size: -
J gene: TRBJ1-1
D gene: -
CDR3 DNA: TGTGCCAGCATCGGGAACACTGAAGCTTTCTTT
CDR3 protein: CASIGNTEAFF

V gene: TRBV7-2
clone size: -
J gene: TRBJ2-7
D gene: TRBD2
CDR3 DNA: TGTGCCAGCAGCTTCCTAGCGGGAGTGCCCTACGAGCAGTACTTC
CDR3 protein: CASSFLAGVPYEQYF

V gene: TRBV7-8
clone size: once
J gene: TRBJ2-5
D gene: -
CDR3 DNA: TGTGCCAGCAGCCCGACTATCAACAGGGATTACCTCCAAGAGACCCAGTACTTC
CDR3 protein: CASSPTINRDYLQETQYF